This TCR beta chain was sequenced during a study of memory CD8 T cells in hepatitis C reinfection. The wider study: Peak reinfection sampling occurred 3 to 8 weeks after detected reinfection.

The repertoire was sequenced with immunoSEQ multiplex PCR; TCRdb's copy has only in-frame clones and lacks some. The sample holds around 47,000 clones; around 87% are singletons and the top ten take more than 0.95%. Time point in this sample: peak reinfection, 3 to 8 weeks after reinfection detection. The sorted cells went straight to TCR sequencing with no prior in vitro expansion. Donors were people who inject drugs in the Montreal HEPCO cohort. This CDR3 has 16 residues. The V and J ends lost 4 bases and 0 bases, in that order; junction bases with no gene match: 6. Germline CDR1 is SGDLS and CDR2 is YYNGEE.

The receptor's source is a man younger than 30 with hepatitis C virus infection. The chain joins TRBV9 to TRBJ2-4; 8 bases agree with TRBD1. The sample comprised naive CD8+ T cells sorted from blood. CDR3 protein: CASSFGQGLAKNIQYF. The CDR3 coding sequence is TGTGCCAGCAGCTTCGGACAGGGTTTAGCCAAAAACATTCAGTACTTC.